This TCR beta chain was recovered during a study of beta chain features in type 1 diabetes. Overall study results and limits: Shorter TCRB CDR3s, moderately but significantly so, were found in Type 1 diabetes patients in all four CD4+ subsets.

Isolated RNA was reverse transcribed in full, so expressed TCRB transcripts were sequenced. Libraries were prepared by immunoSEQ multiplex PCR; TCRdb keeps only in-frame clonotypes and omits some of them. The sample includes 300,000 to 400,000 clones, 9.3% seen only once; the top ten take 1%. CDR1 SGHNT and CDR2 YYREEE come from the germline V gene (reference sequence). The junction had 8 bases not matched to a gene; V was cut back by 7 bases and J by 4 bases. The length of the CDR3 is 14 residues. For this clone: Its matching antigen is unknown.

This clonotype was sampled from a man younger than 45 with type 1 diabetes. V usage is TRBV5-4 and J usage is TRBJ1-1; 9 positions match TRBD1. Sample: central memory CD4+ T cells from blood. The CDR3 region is CASGTGQGSTEAFF. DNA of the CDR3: TGTGCCAGCGGTACGGGACAGGGAAGCACTGAAGCTTTCTTT.